This entry lists 2 T cell receptor beta chains sequenced from one sample in a study of cytomegalovirus exposure and HLA in healthy donors. Primers: 60 Vbeta forward and 13 Jbeta reverse. Generated by immunoSEQ multiplex PCR, the TCRdb table keeps only in-frame clones and is missing some. Here the sample spans some 200,000 clones, approximately 85% being singletons. The sequencing sample was made of PBMCs. The receptors stem from a woman aged 35 to 49 in good health and CMV-seronegative.

The chain uses TRBV5-4 and TRBJ1-2; D perhaps matches TRBD1 (6 bases). Trimming left V 4 bases short and J 3 bases short, with 13 bases between. Germline V lookup: CDR1 SGHNT, CDR2 YYREEE (reference sequence). CDR3 length: 14 amino acids. CDR3: CASSQAGVYYGYTF. DNA for the CDR3: TGTGCCAGCAGCCAAGCAGGGGTCTACTATGGCTACACCTTC.

The chain is built from TRBV7-6 and TRBJ2-6; no firm D call. Trimming pared 5 bases from V and 6 bases from J, leaving 5 bases between. The CDR3 is 12 amino acids. Per the germline V gene, CDR1 is SGHVS and CDR2 is FNYEAQ. CDR3 in amino acids: CASSPQANVLTF. CDR3 DNA sequence: TGTGCCAGCAGCCCCCAGGCCAACGTCCTGACTTTC.